This T cell receptor beta chain was obtained from a study of technical replicates of blood from a handful of donors (dated 2017 in TCRdb). In the case of this clone: Its antigen is not yet known. No base-level quality is on record; no much larger clone is a single base apart.

The library was made by the immunoSEQ multiplex PCR assay. TCRdb re-hosts the immuneACCESS table, in-frame sequences only. Its copies lack some clones; in the studies checked, an unresolved V gene accounts for under half of them, and the cause for the rest is not known. In this sample the table shows just under 45,000 clones, over 95% of which occur a single time. The ten top clones hold about 0.4% of the sample. Between the V and J ends, shortened by 1 base and 5 bases respectively, the junction contains 20 bases. The germline V gene yields MNHNS for CDR1 and SASEGT for CDR2. The CDR3, from cysteine to phenylalanine, totals 17 residues. Only the CDR3 portion is preserved as DNA: 51 bases, with reading frame beginning at the first base.

The chain was built from TRBV6-1 and TRBJ2-5; TRBD2 is possibly the D segment (6 matching bases). This receptor was taken from a human donor in good health. Sequenced: T cells isolated from PBMCs. The bases read TGTGCCAGCAGTGAAGTCTGGCGAGGGGAAGGGAGGGAGACCCAGTACTTC. It is translated as CASSEVWRGEGRETQYF.